This T cell receptor beta chain was sequenced during a study of cytomegalovirus exposure and HLA in healthy donors. Method: immunoSEQ multiplex PCR; TCRdb's copy keeps in-frame clones and lacks some. The table lists about 120,000 clones, approximately 81% of them singletons. With regard to this clone: Its antigen is currently unknown.

Germline lookup yields CDR1 GTSNPN and CDR2 SVGIG (reference sequence). The CDR3 contains 13 residues. V was shortened by 1 base and J by 0 bases, with 6 bases between the two germline ends. General study findings and limits: The study designated roughly 160 TCR beta chains cytomegalovirus-associated. According to a subsequent analysis, TCR clusters identified in the first cohort showed a tendency to co-occur across the 110 or so validation repertoires.

The clonotype was recovered from a woman aged 30 to 39 in good health and CMV-seronegative. The chain recombines TRBV30 with TRBJ1-1; no reliable D call. Source material: PBMCs. The CDR3 protein is CAWSDRVNTEAFF. Here the CDR3 DNA reads TGTGCCTGGAGTGACCGGGTGAACACTGAAGCTTTCTTT. The full variable domain, its missing parts supplied by reference TRBV30 and TRBJ1-1, is SQTIHQWPATLVQPVGSPLSLECTVEGTSNPNLYWYRQAAGRGLQLLFYSVGIGQISSEVPQNLSASRPQDRQFILSSKKLLLSDSGFYLCAWSDRVNTEAFFGQGTRLTVV.